This entry is about one TCR beta chain. This specimen belongs to a study of cytomegalovirus exposure and HLA in healthy donors. Study-level background: An early data release held 79 million or so unique TCRs from HLA-typed donors.

The CDR3 is 14 amino acids. The germline V gene has CDR1 SGHTA and CDR2 FQGNSA. V was pared by 3 bases and J by 2 bases, with 1 base of the junction left unmatched. A multiplex PCR was run with 60 Vbeta primers and 13 Jbeta primers. Authors' data handling: Later analysis identified tens of millions of unique TCR beta chains, about 11 million shared. Clones were read by immunoSEQ multiplex PCR, and TCRdb kept only the in-frame ones, dropping some. V, J and clone size are those of that table, while D and trimming were read from the DNA. This table holds roughly 120,000 clones, 75% to 90% found once. Nominally healthy donors provided the samples, though records likely missed some immune exposures.

Sequenced: PBMCs. The receptor was isolated from a female donor in good health and CMV-seropositive. V gene TRBV7-2 combines with J gene TRBJ1-3, with 7 bases aligning to TRBD1. In DNA form, the CDR3 reads TGTGCCAGCAGCTTCGGGACAGCTGGAAACACCATATATTTT. Protein: CASSFGTAGNTIYF.